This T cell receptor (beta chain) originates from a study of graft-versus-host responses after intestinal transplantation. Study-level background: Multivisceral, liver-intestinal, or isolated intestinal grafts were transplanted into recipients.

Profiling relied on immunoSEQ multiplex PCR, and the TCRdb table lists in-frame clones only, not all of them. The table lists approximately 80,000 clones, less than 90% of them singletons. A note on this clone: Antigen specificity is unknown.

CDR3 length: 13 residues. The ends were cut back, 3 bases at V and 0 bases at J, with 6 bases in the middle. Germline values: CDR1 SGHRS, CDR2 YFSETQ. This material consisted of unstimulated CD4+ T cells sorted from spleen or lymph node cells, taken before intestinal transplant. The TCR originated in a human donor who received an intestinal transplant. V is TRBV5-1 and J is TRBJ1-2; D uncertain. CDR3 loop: CASSSATNYGYTF. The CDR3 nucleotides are TGCGCCAGCAGCTCTGCTACTAACTATGGCTACACCTTC. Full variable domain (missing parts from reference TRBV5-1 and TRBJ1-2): KAGVTQTPRYLIKTRGQQVTLSCSPISGHRSVSWYQQTPGQGLQFLFEYFSETQRNKGNFPGRFSGRQFSNSRSEMNVSTLELGDSALYLCASSSATNYGYTFGSGTRLTVV.